The clone carrying this T cell receptor beta chain has more than one count but fewer than ten. TCRdb reprocessed the RT-PCR reads with MiXCR, giving one entry per CDR3 protein. This table has around 700,000 distinct CDR3 sequences, around 14% appearing once. Sequenced material: memory CD4+ T cells from blood. The TCR sequence derives from a female donor in good health, serving as a healthy control.

The CDR3 spells CRPASSTDTQYF. The CDR3 DNA sequence: TGCAGGCCTGCGTCTAGCACAGATACGCAGTATTTT. The chain joins TRBV20-1 to TRBJ2-3, with D uncertain. Germline CDR1 reads DFQATT; CDR2 reads SNEGSKA (reference sequence). This CDR3 has 12 amino acids.